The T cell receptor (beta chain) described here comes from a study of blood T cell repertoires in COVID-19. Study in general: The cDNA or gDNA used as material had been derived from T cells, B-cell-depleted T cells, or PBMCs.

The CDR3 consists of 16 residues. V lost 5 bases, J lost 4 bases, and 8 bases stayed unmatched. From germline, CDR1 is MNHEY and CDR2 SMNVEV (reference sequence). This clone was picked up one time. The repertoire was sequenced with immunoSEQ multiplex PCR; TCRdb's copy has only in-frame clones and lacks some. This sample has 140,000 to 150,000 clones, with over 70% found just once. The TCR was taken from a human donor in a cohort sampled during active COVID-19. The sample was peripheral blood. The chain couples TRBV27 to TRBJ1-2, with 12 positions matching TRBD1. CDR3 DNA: TGTGCCAGCAGTCACCGGGACAGGGGGCTCGGCTATGGCTACACCTTC. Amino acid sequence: CASSHRDRGLGYGYTF.